The source of this T cell receptor (beta chain) is a study of vaccination effects on CD4 cells after COVID-19. As regards this clone: The antigen remains unidentified.

TCRdb keeps only in-frame clones here, not all; method: immunoSEQ multiplex PCR. This sample has approximately 44,000 clones, with 77% found just once. The CDR3 covers 13 residues. The ends were cut back, 1 base at V and 9 bases at J, with 10 bases in the middle. Germline V gives CDR1 SGHDN, CDR2 FVKESK. Within the ViraFEST assay, antigen-specific CD4+ T cells underwent expansion with viral peptide pools prior to sequencing. After roughly 10 days in culture, the CD4+ T cells were isolated. Vaccinated participants had no history of SARS-CoV-2 infection and tested negative for nucleocapsid antibodies. The researchers cultured fewer than 2.5 million PBMC per well with 8 to 10 IU/ml IL-2 and roughly 9.2 ug/ml peptides. At days 3 and 7, half of the medium was exchanged for IL-2 medium. General observations from the study: Late in the post-vaccination period, infection-induced and vaccine-induced clones underwent marked clonal contraction. Few convalescent patients, and no early post-infection timepoints, were available to the study.

Here the sequenced sample was CD4+ T cells from PBMCs cultured with HCoV-NL63 spike peptides, taken before COVID-19 vaccination. The chain combines TRBV14 with TRBJ2-1, with D unresolved. This sequence was found in a human donor who received a COVID-19 vaccine. This CDR3 reads CASSQGIGREQFF. DNA for the CDR3: TGTGCCAGCAGCCAAGGGATAGGTCGTGAGCAGTTCTTC.